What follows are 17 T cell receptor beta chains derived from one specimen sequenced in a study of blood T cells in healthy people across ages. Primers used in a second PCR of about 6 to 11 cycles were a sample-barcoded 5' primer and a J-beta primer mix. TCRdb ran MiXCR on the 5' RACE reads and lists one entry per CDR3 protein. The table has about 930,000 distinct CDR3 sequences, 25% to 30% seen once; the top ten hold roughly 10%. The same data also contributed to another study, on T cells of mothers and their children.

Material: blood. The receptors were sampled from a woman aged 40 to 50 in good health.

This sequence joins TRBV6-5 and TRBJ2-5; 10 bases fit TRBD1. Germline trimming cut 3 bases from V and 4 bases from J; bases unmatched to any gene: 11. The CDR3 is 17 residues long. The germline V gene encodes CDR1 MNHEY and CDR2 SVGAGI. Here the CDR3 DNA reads TGTGCCAGCAGTTATTCCTGGACAGGGGGTCCTCGAGAGACCCAGTACTTC. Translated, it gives CASSYSWTGGPRETQYF.

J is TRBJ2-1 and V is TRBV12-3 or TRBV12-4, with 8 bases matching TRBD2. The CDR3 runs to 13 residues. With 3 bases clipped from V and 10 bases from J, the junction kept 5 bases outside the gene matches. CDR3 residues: CASSFGGVTEQFF. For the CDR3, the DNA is TGTGCCAGCAGTTTCGGGGGGGTTACCGAGCAGTTCTTC.

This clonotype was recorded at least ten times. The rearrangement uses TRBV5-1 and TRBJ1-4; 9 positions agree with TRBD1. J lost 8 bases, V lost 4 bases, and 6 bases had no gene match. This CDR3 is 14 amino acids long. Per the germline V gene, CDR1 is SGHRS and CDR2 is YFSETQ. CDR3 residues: CASSHPGQGEKLFF. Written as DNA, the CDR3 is TGCGCCAGCAGCCACCCGGGACAGGGAGAAAAACTGTTTTTT.

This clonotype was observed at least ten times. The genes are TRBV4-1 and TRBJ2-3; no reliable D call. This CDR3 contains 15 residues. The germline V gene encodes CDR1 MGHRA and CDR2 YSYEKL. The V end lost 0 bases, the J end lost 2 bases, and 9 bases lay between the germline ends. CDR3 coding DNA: TGCGCCAGCAGCCAAGATACCGTACACACAGATACGCAGTATTTT. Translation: CASSQDTVHTDTQYF.

The CDR3 region is CASTPNGGSTDTQYF. CDR3 DNA: TGCGCCAGCACCCCGAACGGGGGGAGCACAGATACGCAGTATTTT. The rearrangement joins TRBV5-1 to TRBJ2-3, with TRBD2 matching 7 bases. V lost 6 bases to trimming and J lost 0 bases; unmatched junction nucleotides: 7. The CDR3 consists of 15 residues. Germline loops: CDR1 SGHRS, CDR2 YFSETQ. Full variable domain (outside the CDR3, taken from reference TRBV5-1 and TRBJ2-3): KAGVTQTPRYLIKTRGQQVTLSCSPISGHRSVSWYQQTPGQGLQFLFEYFSETQRNKGNFPGRFSGRQFSNSRSEMNVSTLELGDSALYLCASTPNGGSTDTQYFGPGTRLTVL.

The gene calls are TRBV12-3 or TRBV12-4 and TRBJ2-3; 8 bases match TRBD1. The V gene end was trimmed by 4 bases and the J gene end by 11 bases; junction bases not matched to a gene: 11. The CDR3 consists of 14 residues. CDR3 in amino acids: CASSWTGRTDVQYF. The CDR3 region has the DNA TGTGCCAGCAGTTGGACAGGGAGAACAGATGTGCAGTATTTT.

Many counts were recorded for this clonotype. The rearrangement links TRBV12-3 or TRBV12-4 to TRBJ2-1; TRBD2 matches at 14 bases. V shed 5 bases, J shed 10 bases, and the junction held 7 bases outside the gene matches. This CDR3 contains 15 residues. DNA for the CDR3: TGTGCCAGCAGTCGAGACGGACTAGCGGGGGGCGAGCAGTTCTTC. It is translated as CASSRDGLAGGEQFF.

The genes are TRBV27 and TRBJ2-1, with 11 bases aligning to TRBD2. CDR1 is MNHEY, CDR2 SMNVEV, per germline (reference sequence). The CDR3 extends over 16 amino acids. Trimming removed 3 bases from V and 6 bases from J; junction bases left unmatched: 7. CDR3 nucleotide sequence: TGTGCCAGCAGTTTTGCCGTAGCGGGGGGGCCCAATGAGCAGTTCTTC. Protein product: CASSFAVAGGPNEQFF.

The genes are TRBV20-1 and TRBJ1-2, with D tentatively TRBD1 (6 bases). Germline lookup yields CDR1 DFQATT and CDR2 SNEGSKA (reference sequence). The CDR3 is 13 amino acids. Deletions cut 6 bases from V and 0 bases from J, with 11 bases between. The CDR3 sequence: CSAAGEANYGYTF. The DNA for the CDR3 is TGCAGTGCCGCAGGGGAAGCTAACTATGGCTACACCTTC.

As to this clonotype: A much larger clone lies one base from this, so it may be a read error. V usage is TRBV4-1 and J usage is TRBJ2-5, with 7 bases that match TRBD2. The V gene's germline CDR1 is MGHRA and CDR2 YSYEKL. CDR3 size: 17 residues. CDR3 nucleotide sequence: TGCGCCAGCAGTCAAGGGTTAGCGGGCCCCCTTGGGAATGAGCAGTACTTC. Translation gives CASSQGLAGPLGNEQYF.

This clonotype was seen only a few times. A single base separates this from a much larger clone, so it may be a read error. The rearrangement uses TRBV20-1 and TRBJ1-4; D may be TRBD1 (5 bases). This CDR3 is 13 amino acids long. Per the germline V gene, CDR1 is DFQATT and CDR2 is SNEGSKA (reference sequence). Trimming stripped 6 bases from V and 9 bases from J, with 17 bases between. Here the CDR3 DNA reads TGCAGTGCCGGGGACTCGGCTCTGCAAAAACTGTTTTTT. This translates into CSAGDSALQKLFF.

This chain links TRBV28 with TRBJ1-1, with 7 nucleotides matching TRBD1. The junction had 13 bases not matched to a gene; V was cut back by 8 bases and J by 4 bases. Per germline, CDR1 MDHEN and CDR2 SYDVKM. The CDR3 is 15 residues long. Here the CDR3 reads CASGGEGASVTEAFF. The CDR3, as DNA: TGTGCCAGCGGAGGAGAGGGGGCCTCAGTCACTGAAGCTTTCTTT.

This CDR3 is CATSDPRWDREDEQFF. As DNA, the CDR3 is TGTGCCACCAGTGATCCGAGGTGGGACAGGGAAGATGAGCAGTTCTTC. The V and J genes are TRBV24-1 and TRBJ2-1, with 9 positions matching TRBD1. Germline-derived CDR1 and CDR2 are KGHDR and SFDVKD. The ends lost 3 bases at V and 8 bases at J; junction bases unmatched: 10. The CDR3 loop spans 16 amino acids.

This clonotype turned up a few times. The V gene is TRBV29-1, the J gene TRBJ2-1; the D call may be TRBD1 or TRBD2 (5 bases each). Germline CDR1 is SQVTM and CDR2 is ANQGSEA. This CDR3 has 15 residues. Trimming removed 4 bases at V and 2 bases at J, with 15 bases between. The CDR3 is CSVGGGEGTYNEQFF. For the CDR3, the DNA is TGCAGCGTTGGTGGGGGTGAGGGGACCTACAATGAGCAGTTCTTC.

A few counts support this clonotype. The chain's CDR3 is CASSQLTSGDNEQFF. DNA of the CDR3: TGCGCCAGCAGCCAATTAACTAGCGGGGACAATGAGCAGTTCTTC. The chain joins TRBV4-1 to TRBJ2-1, with 10 bases aligning to TRBD2. The CDR3 is 15 amino acids. Looked up from germline, CDR1 is MGHRA and CDR2 is YSYEKL. V shed 2 bases, J shed 5 bases, and the junction held 3 bases outside the gene matches.

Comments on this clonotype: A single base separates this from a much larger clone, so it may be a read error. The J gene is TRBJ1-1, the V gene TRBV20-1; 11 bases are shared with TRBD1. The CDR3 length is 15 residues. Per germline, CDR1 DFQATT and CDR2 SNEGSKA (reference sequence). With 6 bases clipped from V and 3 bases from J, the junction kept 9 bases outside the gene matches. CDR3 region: CSARDRGETDTEAFF. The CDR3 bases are TGCAGTGCCCGGGACAGGGGGGAGACGGACACTGAAGCTTTCTTT.

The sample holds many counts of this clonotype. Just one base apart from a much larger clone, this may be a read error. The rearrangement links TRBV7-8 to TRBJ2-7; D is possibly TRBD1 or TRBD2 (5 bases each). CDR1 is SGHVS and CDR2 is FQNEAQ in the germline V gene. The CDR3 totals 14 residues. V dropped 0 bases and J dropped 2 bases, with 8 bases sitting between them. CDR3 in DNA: TGTGCCAGCAGCTTAGCGAGGGGCCCCTACGAGCAGTACTTC. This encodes CASSLARGPYEQYF.